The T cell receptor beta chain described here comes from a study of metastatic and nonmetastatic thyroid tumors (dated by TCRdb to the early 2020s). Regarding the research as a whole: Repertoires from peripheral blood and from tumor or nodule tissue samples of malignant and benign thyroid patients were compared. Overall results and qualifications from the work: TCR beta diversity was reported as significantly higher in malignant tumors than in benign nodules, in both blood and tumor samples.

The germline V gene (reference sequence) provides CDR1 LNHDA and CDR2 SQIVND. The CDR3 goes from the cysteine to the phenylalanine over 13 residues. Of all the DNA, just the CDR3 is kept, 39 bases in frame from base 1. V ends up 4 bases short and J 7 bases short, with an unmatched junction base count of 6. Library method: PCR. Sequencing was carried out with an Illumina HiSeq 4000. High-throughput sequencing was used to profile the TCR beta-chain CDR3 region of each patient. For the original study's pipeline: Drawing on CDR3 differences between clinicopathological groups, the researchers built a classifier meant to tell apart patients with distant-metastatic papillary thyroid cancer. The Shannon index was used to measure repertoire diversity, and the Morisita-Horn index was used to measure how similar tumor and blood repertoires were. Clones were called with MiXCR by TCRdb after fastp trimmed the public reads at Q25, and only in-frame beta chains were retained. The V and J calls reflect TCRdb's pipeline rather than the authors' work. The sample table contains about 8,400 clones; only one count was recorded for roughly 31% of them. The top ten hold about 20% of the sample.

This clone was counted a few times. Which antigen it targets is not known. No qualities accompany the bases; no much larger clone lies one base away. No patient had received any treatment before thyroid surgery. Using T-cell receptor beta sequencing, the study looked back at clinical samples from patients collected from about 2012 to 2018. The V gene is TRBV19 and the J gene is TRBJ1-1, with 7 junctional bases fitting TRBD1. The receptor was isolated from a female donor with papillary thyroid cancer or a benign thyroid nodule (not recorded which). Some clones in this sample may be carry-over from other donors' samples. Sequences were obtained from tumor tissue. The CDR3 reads CASSRTGAHEAFF. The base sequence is TGTGCCAGTAGTAGAACAGGGGCGCATGAAGCTTTCTTT.